Presented here are 7 T cell receptor beta chains from one specimen sequenced in a study of yellow fever vaccine responses in identical twins. In TCRdb, the RT-PCR reads were re-called with MiXCR into one record per CDR3 protein. The sample shows 13,000 to 15,000 distinct CDR3 sequences, roughly 80% of them seen only once. The sample was T cells from blood (PBMCs), unsorted or a sorted subset (not recorded which), taken before or after yellow fever vaccination (not recorded which). These receptors came from a woman under 30 who received the yellow fever vaccine.

The count of this clonotype is one. The chain joins TRBV7-3 to TRBJ2-7; perhaps D is TRBD1 or TRBD2 (6 bases each). CDR1 and CDR2 (germline): SGHTA, FQGTGA. The CDR3 loop spans 14 amino acids. V was cut by 1 base and J by 4 bases, with 11 bases left in between. The CDR3 region has the DNA TGTGCCAGCAGCTTAATCCGGGGGCGGTACGAGCAGTACGTC. Translated, it gives CASSLIRGRYEQYV.

The table lists this clonotype with a few counts. This chain connects TRBV11-2 to TRBJ2-1, with D perhaps matching TRBD1 (6 bases). CDR1 is SGHAT, CDR2 FQNNGV, per germline. Trimming took 1 base from V and 3 from J, leaving 10 bases between them. The CDR3 consists of 15 residues. The CDR3 here is CASSLGTVNYNEQFF. DNA of the CDR3: TGTGCCAGCAGCTTAGGGACAGTTAACTACAATGAGCAGTTCTTC.

The CDR3 nucleotides are TGTGCCATCTCAGATGGCAGCTCCTATAATTCACCCCTCCACTTT. As protein: CAISDGSSYNSPLHF. V usage is TRBV10-3 and J usage is TRBJ1-6; D not resolved. The germline V gene encodes CDR1 ENHRY and CDR2 SYGVKD. V lost 8 bases to trimming and J lost 0 bases, with 11 bases between them. The CDR3 is 15 residues long.

This clonotype was observed a few times. The V call is TRBV11-1, the J call TRBJ2-7, with a tentative D call TRBD2 (6 bases). Germline assignment: CDR1 SGHAT and CDR2 FQDESV (reference sequence). V lost 5 bases, J lost 3 bases, and 23 bases lay in between. The CDR3 is 17 residues long. The CDR3 sequence: CASSPRTGSNLFYEQYF. The CDR3 bases are TGTGCCAGCAGCCCGCGTACCGGGAGTAACCTTTTCTACGAGCAGTACTTC. Together with reference TRBV11-1 and TRBJ2-7, the CDR3 gives the full variable domain: EAEVAQSPRYKITEKSQAVAFWCDPISGHATLYWYRQILGQGPELLVQFQDESVVDDSQLPKDRFSAERLKGVDSTLKIQPAELGDSAMYLCASSPRTGSNLFYEQYFGPGTRLTVT.

V and J are TRBV11-2 and TRBJ2-7, with D possibly called TRBD1 or TRBD2 (5 bases each). CDR3 length equals 14 residues. Looked up from germline, CDR1 is SGHAT and CDR2 is FQNNGV. Trimming took off 4 bases at V and 2 bases at J, with 12 bases between the two ends. The CDR3 DNA sequence: TGTGCCAGCAGCTCTTGGACGGGACCCTACGAGCAGTACTTC. Amino acid sequence: CASSSWTGPYEQYF.

A single count supports this clonotype. The CDR3 coding sequence is TGCAGCGTTATGCACGGGGGAAACACTGAAGCTTTCTTT. This sequence encodes CSVMHGGNTEAFF. The chain employs TRBV29-1 and TRBJ1-1, with D maybe TRBD1 (5 bases). The CDR3 runs to 13 residues. CDR1 is SQVTM, CDR2 ANQGSEA, per germline. V gave up 5 bases and J gave up 2 bases, with 12 bases separating them.

The chain carries TRBV5-1 and TRBJ1-2, with D tentatively TRBD1 (5 bases). Trimming pared 4 bases from V and 0 bases from J, leaving 13 bases between. From germline, CDR1 is SGHRS and CDR2 YFSETQ. The CDR3 has 15 amino acids. The CDR3 coding sequence is TGCGCCAGCAGCCCCAGCGGGGGAGCTAACTATGGCTACACCTTC. It codes for CASSPSGGANYGYTF.